This TCR beta chain is from a study of CD8 T cells in ankylosing spondylitis. Notes on the study in general: Reportedly, disease-linked clones are significantly enriched in ankylosing spondylitis patients' matched synovial fluid. Certain motif variants had earlier appeared in reactive arthritis synovial fluid and blood. Typical of ankylosing spondylitis blood, it appeared, was a TCR beta motif of seven to nine highly homologous variants.

Preparation of TCR beta libraries was done by quantitative 5'-RACE with molecular barcodes. Each CDR3 protein gets one entry after TCRdb re-called the 5' RACE reads with MiXCR. Altogether 25,000 to 35,000 distinct CDR3 sequences are present, 5% to 5.5% being singletons, with the ten largest covering over 1.5%. In its sample, this clonotype was seen many times. Antigen unknown. V lost 0 bases to trimming and J lost 6 bases, with 14 bases between them. The CDR3 extends over 15 amino acids. Germline V gene sequence: CDR1 SGDLS, CDR2 YYNGEE. The V and J genes are TRBV9 and TRBJ2-3; D unresolved. The clonotype comes from a female donor with ankylosing spondylitis or in good health (not recorded which). Input material: blood, either unsorted or a sorted T cell fraction (not recorded which). CDR3 bases: TGTGCCAGCAGCGTAGATATTTCCGGCGGCGATACGCAGTATTTT. Translated: CASSVDISGGDTQYF. Using reference TRBV9 and TRBJ2-3 for the parts outside the CDR3, the full variable domain is DSGVTQTPKHLITATGQRVTLRCSPRSGDLSVYWYQQSLDQGLQFLIQYYNGEERAKGNILERFSAQQFPDLHSELNLSSLELGDSALYFCASSVDISGGDTQYFGPGTRLTVL.